These 8 T cell receptor beta chains were sequenced from one sample in a study of cytomegalovirus exposure and HLA in healthy donors. PCR involved 60 Vbeta and 13 Jbeta primers. Measured with immunoSEQ multiplex PCR; TCRdb has only the in-frame clones, and not every one. The table has over 150,000 clones, around 77% seen once. The sequenced material came from PBMCs. The receptors derive from a woman in her twenties or thirties in good health and CMV-seronegative.

This clone was detected only a few times. The chain links TRBV6-6 to TRBJ1-2; D may be TRBD1 (5 bases). Germline V gene sequence: CDR1 MNHNY, CDR2 SVGAGI (reference sequence). Between the trimmed V and J ends, which lost 5 bases and 7 bases, there was a span of 11 bases. The CDR3 spans 12 residues. CDR3: CASSKSGIGYTF. CDR3 DNA: TGTGCCAGCAGTAAATCAGGGATTGGCTACACCTTC.

Regarding this clone: One junction end disagrees with the germline gene, perhaps due to a read error. The J gene is TRBJ1-4, the V gene TRBV27; D is possibly TRBD1 (5 bases). The CDR3 loop spans 17 amino acids. The germline gives CDR1 MNHEY, CDR2 SMNVEV (reference sequence). The CDR3 reads CASSPFYGQGAKEKLFF. The CDR3 DNA follows: TGTGCCAGCAGCCCATTTTACGGTCAGGGCGCTAAAGAAAAACTGTTTTTT.

The chain is built from TRBV6-1 and TRBJ2-7; D unresolved. The CDR3 has 14 residues. V lost 2 bases and J lost 2, with 10 bases in between. From germline, CDR1 is MNHNS and CDR2 SASEGT. In DNA, the CDR3 is TGTGCCAGCAGTGAACTTTCGGTCCCCTACGAGCAGTACTTC. This translates into CASSELSVPYEQYF.

The chain has TRBV7-2 and TRBJ2-1; 9 bases are shared with TRBD2. J gave up 3 bases and V 5 bases, and 5 bases lay outside the gene matches. The CDR3 contains 15 residues. CDR1 and CDR2 from the germline V gene are SGHTA and FQGNSA. CDR3 sequence (DNA): TGTGCCAGCAGCGCGCGAGCGGGGGGCTACAATGAGCAGTTCTTC. Amino acids: CASSARAGGYNEQFF.

Note on this clone: Relative to the germline gene, one junction end is altered; a read error may explain this. The chain carries TRBV7-7 and TRBJ2-7; D may be TRBD2 (6 bases). The V gene's germline CDR1 is SSHAT and CDR2 FNYEAQ (reference sequence). The CDR3 is 14 residues long. CDR3 in amino acids: CASSSGLPPDEQYF. The CDR3 DNA follows: TGTGCTAGCAGCTCTGGACTACCTCCAGACGAGCAGTACTTC.

The chain couples TRBV5-1 to TRBJ2-2, with 9 bases fitting TRBD2. The CDR3 sequence is 16 residues long. V gave up 4 bases and J gave up 2 bases; unmatched junction bases: 6. Germline CDR1 reads SGHRS; CDR2 reads YFSETQ. This CDR3 is CASSTRLAENTGELFF. The CDR3 nucleotides read TGCGCCAGCAGCACCCGACTAGCGGAAAACACCGGGGAGCTGTTTTTT.

The gene calls are TRBV4-1 and TRBJ1-5; D might be TRBD1 (5 bases). V was trimmed by 0 bases and J by 9 bases, leaving 21 bases between them. From germline, CDR1 is MGHRA and CDR2 YSYEKL. The CDR3 runs to 17 residues. The CDR3 DNA reads TGCGCCAGCAGCCAAGAGCGCGGTGGGGAAGGGGTAGGGCCCCAGCATTTT. This codes for CASSQERGGEGVGPQHF.

This clone appeared once. The V call is TRBV28, the J call TRBJ1-1, with D maybe TRBD1 (5 bases). This CDR3 is built from 18 residues. Deletions cut 2 bases from V and 0 bases from J, with 19 bases between. Per germline, CDR1 MDHEN and CDR2 SYDVKM. In nucleotides, the CDR3 is TGTGCCAGCAGTTTACTCCCGGTTGGGGGGGTAATGAACACTGAAGCTTTCTTT. This encodes CASSLLPVGGVMNTEAFF.